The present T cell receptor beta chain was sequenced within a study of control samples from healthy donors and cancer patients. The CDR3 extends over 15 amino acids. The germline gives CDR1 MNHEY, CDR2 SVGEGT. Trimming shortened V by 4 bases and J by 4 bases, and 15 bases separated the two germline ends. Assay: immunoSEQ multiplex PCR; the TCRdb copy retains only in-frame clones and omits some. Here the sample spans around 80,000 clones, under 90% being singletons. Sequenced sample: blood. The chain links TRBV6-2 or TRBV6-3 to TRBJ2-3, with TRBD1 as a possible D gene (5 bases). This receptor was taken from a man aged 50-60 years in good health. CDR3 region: CASSSPRDQADTQYF. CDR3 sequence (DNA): TGTGCCAGCAGTTCCCCCAGGGATCAGGCAGATACGCAGTATTTT.